This T cell receptor (beta chain) derives from a study of breast tumors, draining lymph nodes, adjacent tissues. Breast cancer patients provided tissue from their axillary draining lymph nodes. This clonotype has a count of ten or more. TCRdb re-called the multiplex PCR reads through MiXCR, storing one row per CDR3 protein. The sample carries approximately 300,000 distinct CDR3 sequences, around 30% recorded once. The sample taken for sequencing was axillary lymph node tissue. The sequence derives from a female donor with breast cancer. Some clones in this sample may be carry-over from other donors' samples.

The CDR3 here is CASPPGQGVYGYTF. CDR3 nucleotides: TGTGCCTCCCCGCCGGGACAGGGCGTCTATGGCTACACCTTC. The rearrangement uses TRBV30 and TRBJ1-2; 9 nucleotides line up with TRBD1. Germline V gene lookup returns CDR1 GTSNPN and CDR2 SVGIG (reference sequence). Trimming removed 7 bases from V and 4 bases from J; junction bases left unmatched: 10. The CDR3 has 14 amino acids.